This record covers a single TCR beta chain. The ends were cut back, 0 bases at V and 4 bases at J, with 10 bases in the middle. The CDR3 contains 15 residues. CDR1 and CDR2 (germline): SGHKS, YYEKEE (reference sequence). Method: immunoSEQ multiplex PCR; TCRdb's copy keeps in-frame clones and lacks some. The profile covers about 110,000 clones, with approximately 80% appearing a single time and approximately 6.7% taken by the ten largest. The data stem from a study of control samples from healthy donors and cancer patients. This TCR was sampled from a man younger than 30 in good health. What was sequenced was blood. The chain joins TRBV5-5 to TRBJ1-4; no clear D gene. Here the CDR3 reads CASSLGSTFNEKLFF. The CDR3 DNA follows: TGTGCCAGCAGCTTGGGCTCCACTTTTAATGAAAAACTGTTTTTT.